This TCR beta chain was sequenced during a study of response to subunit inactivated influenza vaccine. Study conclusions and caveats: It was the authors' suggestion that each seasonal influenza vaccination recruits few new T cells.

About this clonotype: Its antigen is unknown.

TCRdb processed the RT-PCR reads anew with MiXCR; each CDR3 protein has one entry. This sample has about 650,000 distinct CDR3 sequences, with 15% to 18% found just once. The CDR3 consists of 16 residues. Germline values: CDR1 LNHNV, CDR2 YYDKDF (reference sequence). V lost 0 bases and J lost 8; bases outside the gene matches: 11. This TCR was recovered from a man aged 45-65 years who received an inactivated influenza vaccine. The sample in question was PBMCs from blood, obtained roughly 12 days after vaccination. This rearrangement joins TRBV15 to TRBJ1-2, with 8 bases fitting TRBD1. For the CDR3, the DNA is TGTGCCACCAGCAGAGATAGGGGACAGGCCGGGGGCGGCTACACCTTC. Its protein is CATSRDRGQAGGGYTF.